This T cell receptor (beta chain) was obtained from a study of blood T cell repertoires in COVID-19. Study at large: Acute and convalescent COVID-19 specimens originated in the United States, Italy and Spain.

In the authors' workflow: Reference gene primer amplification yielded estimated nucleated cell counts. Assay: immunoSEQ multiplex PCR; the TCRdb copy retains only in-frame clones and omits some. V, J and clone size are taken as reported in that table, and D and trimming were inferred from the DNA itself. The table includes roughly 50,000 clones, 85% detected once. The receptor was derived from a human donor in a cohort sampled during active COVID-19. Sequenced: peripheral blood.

The CDR3 nucleotides read TGTGCCAGCAGTTTGGGATGGGGGGGCTCAGCCAGCTACGAGCAGTACTTC. It codes for CASSLGWGGSASYEQYF. The J gene is TRBJ2-7, the V gene TRBV28; tentatively, D is TRBD2 (7 bases). Germline V gene sequence: CDR1 MDHEN, CDR2 SYDVKM. The CDR3 extends over 17 amino acids. V gave up 3 bases and J gave up 3 bases, with 21 bases separating them.